The 9 T cell receptor beta chains reported below all come from one sample, sequenced in a study of kidney transplant recipient with SARS-CoV-2 infection (dated by TCRdb to 2020 to 2022). The meaning of the sample's time point label: pre-pandemic baseline sample and day 111 after first positive SARS-CoV-2 test. TCRdb lists the instrument as Illumina MiSeq. Using fastp at Q25 and MiXCR, TCRdb reprocessed the public reads and kept productive beta chains. Every distinct CDR3 protein forms one entry, paired with its most common genes and DNA. The sample table holds under 250,000 distinct CDR3 sequences, of which more than 25% were seen once. The ten largest clones take up around 6.8% of the sample. Sequences were derived from a blood sample, sampled at baseline and between days 110 and 120 from a kidney transplant recipient. Source of these receptors: a young adult male patient who had COVID-19 and was a kidney transplant recipient. Some T cells seen after a transplant may have their origin in the graft donor.

This clonotype came up many times. The chain links TRBV6-8 to TRBJ1-2; D perhaps matches TRBD1 (5 bases). The CDR3 is 17 residues long. Per germline, CDR1 MNHGY and CDR2 SAAAGT. The germline V and J ends were trimmed by 5 bases and 4 bases, with 23 bases remaining between them. The CDR3 loop reads CASSNRSRSRKTYGYTF. The CDR3 DNA sequence: TGTGCCAGCAGTAACAGGTCACGCTCTAGAAAGACCTATGGCTACACCTTC.

In this sample, this clonotype turned up many times. Here the CDR3 DNA reads TGCAGTGCTACCCCGACAGGGAGGTATGGCTACACCTTC. Residues: CSATPTGRYGYTF. The chain is built from TRBV20-1 and TRBJ1-2, with TRBD1 identical over 7 bases. V lost 4 bases and J lost 5; bases outside the gene matches: 7. The CDR3 contains 13 residues. Germline V CDR1 and CDR2: DFQATT, SNEGSKA (reference sequence).

This clonotype was observed at least ten times. V is TRBV6-5 and J is TRBJ1-6; TRBD1 matches 9 bases. This CDR3 region has 17 residues. Trimming at V came to 8 bases and at J to 6 bases, leaving 14 bases not matched to a gene. Germline V gene data show CDR1 as MNHEY and CDR2 as SVGAGI. CDR3 protein: CASVGTSGTGLNSPLHF. The CDR3, as DNA: TGTGCCAGCGTGGGGACCTCCGGGACAGGGCTTAATTCACCCCTCCACTTT.

The rearrangement uses TRBV28 and TRBJ2-3; 10 nucleotides align to TRBD2. The CDR3 contains 16 residues. In germline, CDR1 is MDHEN, CDR2 SYDVKM. V shed 3 bases and J 4 bases; nucleotides not matched to a gene: 7. CDR3 sequence: CASSFLLAGDSDTQYF. The CDR3 DNA reads as TGTGCCAGCAGTTTCTTGCTAGCGGGAGATTCAGATACGCAGTATTTT.

The V and J genes are TRBV9 and TRBJ2-1, with D possibly called TRBD1 or TRBD2 (5 bases each). V was shortened by 3 bases and J by 0 bases, with 19 bases between the two germline ends. The CDR3 has 18 residues. Germline assignment: CDR1 SGDLS and CDR2 YYNGEE. CDR3 nucleotide sequence: TGTGCCAGCAGCGAATCAACTAGGGGCCAAAGCTCCTACAATGAGCAGTTCTTC. Translation: CASSESTRGQSSYNEQFF.

This sequence joins TRBV7-2 and TRBJ2-5, with 10 nucleotides matching TRBD2. This CDR3 is built from 16 residues. Germline trimming cut 5 bases from V and 1 base from J; bases unmatched to any gene: 7. Germline V gene data show CDR1 as SGHTA and CDR2 as FQGNSA. The CDR3 region is CASSVLLAGPQETQYF. The DNA of the CDR3 is TGTGCCAGCAGCGTACTACTAGCGGGGCCCCAAGAGACCCAGTACTTC.

This clonotype was counted a few times. The V call is TRBV7-2, the J call TRBJ2-5, with D possibly TRBD2 on 5 matching bases. Germline assignment: CDR1 SGHTA and CDR2 FQGNSA. V was trimmed by 3 bases and J by 4 bases, leaving 6 bases between them. The CDR3 is 12 residues long. This chain's CDR3 is CASSFAGETQYF. In nucleotides, the CDR3 is TGTGCCAGCAGCTTCGCGGGAGAGACCCAGTACTTC.

At least ten counts were recorded for this clonotype. V usage is TRBV5-1 and J usage is TRBJ2-2; no clear D. The CDR3 sequence is 17 residues long. V was trimmed by 3 bases and J by 0 bases, leaving 15 bases between them. From germline, CDR1 is SGHRS and CDR2 YFSETQ. DNA of the CDR3: TGCGCCAGCAGCTGGACCGTGACCCCATCGAACACCGGGGAGCTGTTTTTT. Translating it yields CASSWTVTPSNTGELFF.

This clonotype was detected many times. The chain carries TRBV14 and TRBJ1-1; TRBD1 agrees at 9 bases. The CDR3 is 15 amino acids. The V segment lost 9 bases and the J segment 2 bases; nucleotides outside the gene matches: 10. Germline CDR1 SGHDN, CDR2 FVKESK. CDR3 DNA: TGTGCCAGTGGGACAGGGAATTTTTTTAACACTGAAGCTTTCTTT. It is translated as CASGTGNFFNTEAFF.